The 21 T cell receptor beta chains below were found in one sample sequenced in a study of CD8 T cells in Susac syndrome. RNA totalling 0.5 to 1 ug underwent reverse transcription with random hexamers. In TCRdb, the immunoSEQ multiplex PCR reads were re-called with MiXCR into one record per CDR3 protein. The data hold some 96,000 distinct CDR3 sequences, with 95% observed a single time. The sample consisted of CD8+ T cells from PBMCs. These receptor sequences come from a human donor with Susac syndrome.

The chain recombines TRBV27 with TRBJ1-2, with D possibly being TRBD1 (5 bases). The CDR3 sequence is 13 residues long. Germline V gene lookup returns CDR1 MNHEY and CDR2 SMNVEV (reference sequence). Trimming removed 5 bases from V and 2 bases from J, with 9 bases in between. CDR3 protein: CASSPGRNYGYTF. As DNA, the CDR3 is TGTGCCAGCAGTCCAGGGAGGAACTATGGCTACACCTTC.

The chain carries TRBV2 and TRBJ1-6; 9 nucleotides line up with TRBD1. V shed 4 bases, J shed 10 bases, and the junction held 8 bases outside the gene matches. Germline V CDR1 and CDR2: SNHLY, FYNNEI. The CDR3 runs to 15 residues. CDR3 amino acids: CASSAGQGTASPLHF. The CDR3 region has the DNA TGTGCCAGCAGTGCGGGACAGGGAACGGCATCACCCCTCCACTTT.

The chain combines TRBV27 with TRBJ2-5, with TRBD2 as a possible D gene (5 bases). Germline V gene sequence: CDR1 MNHEY, CDR2 SMNVEV (reference sequence). The CDR3 sequence is 14 residues long. Trimming cost V 6 bases and J 4 bases, with 15 bases left between them. Here the CDR3 DNA reads TGTGCCAGCAGCCGACCTTACGAGGGAGAGACCCAGTACTTC. Translated: CASSRPYEGETQYF.

This rearrangement joins TRBV20-1 to TRBJ2-7; D is undetermined. CDR3 size: 12 residues. V was cut by 1 base and J by 6 bases, with 10 bases left in between. Germline V gene sequence: CDR1 DFQATT, CDR2 SNEGSKA (reference sequence). DNA for the CDR3: TGCAGTGCTAGAGTGACTGGCGGCGAGCAGTACTTC. Its translation is CSARVTGGEQYF.

The V and J genes are TRBV13 and TRBJ2-2; D not certain. Deletions cut 1 base from V and 6 bases from J, with 6 bases between. The CDR3 runs 13 residues. Per germline, CDR1 PRHDT and CDR2 FYEKMQ (reference sequence). The CDR3 protein is CASSLDLAGELFF. CDR3 DNA sequence: TGTGCCAGCAGCTTAGATTTGGCCGGGGAGCTGTTTTTT.

V and J are TRBV9 and TRBJ2-5, with D maybe TRBD2 (5 bases). V lost 5 bases, J lost 5 bases, and 7 bases lay in between. The CDR3 contains 11 residues. The germline CDR1 and CDR2 sequences are SGDLS and YYNGEE. CDR3 protein: CASRWRETQYF. The CDR3 DNA follows: TGTGCCAGCAGGTGGAGGGAGACCCAGTACTTC.

The chain carries TRBV6-4 and TRBJ2-1; 12 bases are shared with TRBD2. Germline V gene lookup returns CDR1 MRHNA and CDR2 SNTAGT. This CDR3 comprises 16 residues. The trim removed 2 bases at V and 7 bases at J, leaving 6 bases unmatched. The CDR3 coding sequence is TGTGCCAGCAGTGACACCGGGACTAGCGGGTGGAATGAGCAGTTCTTC. Translating gives CASSDTGTSGWNEQFF.

CDR3 protein: CASSLTGGGNQPQHF. The CDR3 DNA reads as TGCGCCAGCAGCTTGACAGGGGGCGGCAATCAGCCCCAGCATTTT. This chain joins TRBV5-1 and TRBJ1-5; 9 bases fit TRBD1. V trimming: 1 base; J trimming: 2 bases; junction bases outside the gene matches: 1. The CDR3 runs 15 residues. CDR1 and CDR2 (germline): SGHRS, YFSETQ.

The V and J genes are TRBV12-3 or TRBV12-4 and TRBJ2-3, with TRBD1 matching 9 bases. The V segment lost 5 bases and the J segment 1 base; nucleotides outside the gene matches: 7. The CDR3 loop spans 16 amino acids. The CDR3 DNA reads as TGTGCCAGCAGTACAAAGACAGGGGGACGCACAGATACGCAGTATTTT. Encoded protein: CASSTKTGGRTDTQYF.

The chain combines TRBV20-1 with TRBJ2-5; D may match TRBD1 or TRBD2 (5 bases each). The CDR3 is 14 residues long. Trimming shortened V by 3 bases and J by 5 bases, and 16 bases separated the two germline ends. Germline lookup yields CDR1 DFQATT and CDR2 SNEGSKA (reference sequence). The CDR3 DNA follows: TGCAGTGCTAGTCCCCCTAGGGGCGGGGAGACCCAGTACTTC. Residues: CSASPPRGGETQYF.

V is TRBV24-1 and J is TRBJ2-2; D is unresolved. This CDR3 contains 15 residues. The germline V gene has CDR1 KGHDR and CDR2 SFDVKD. V was trimmed by 4 bases and J by 2 bases, leaving 10 bases between them. The CDR3 loop is CATSDPRGNTGELFF. CDR3 DNA sequence: TGTGCCACCAGTGACCCTAGAGGAAACACCGGGGAGCTGTTTTTT.

V is TRBV20-1 and J is TRBJ2-2; TRBD1 or TRBD2 may be the D gene (6 bases each). Germline V lookup: CDR1 DFQATT, CDR2 SNEGSKA (reference sequence). The CDR3 totals 12 residues. Trimming removed 6 bases at V and 4 bases at J, with 9 bases between. CDR3 sequence (DNA): TGCAGTGCCGAGGGGGGCACCGGGGAGCTGTTTTTT. The encoded protein is CSAEGGTGELFF.

V gene TRBV24-1 combines with J gene TRBJ2-2; D is ambiguous. V was pared by 3 bases and J by 5 bases, with 6 bases between. Germline V gene lookup returns CDR1 KGHDR and CDR2 SFDVKD. The CDR3 contains 13 residues. The CDR3 protein is CATSDHRTGELFF. DNA for the CDR3: TGTGCCACCAGTGATCATAGGACCGGGGAGCTGTTTTTT.

The chain recombines TRBV4-1 with TRBJ2-3; TRBD2 agrees at 11 bases. CDR1 and CDR2 (germline): MGHRA, YSYEKL. This CDR3 is built from 16 residues. V trimming: 6 bases; J trimming: 2 bases; junction bases outside the gene matches: 7. The CDR3 is CASSARLAGTTDTQYF. CDR3 sequence (DNA): TGCGCCAGCAGTGCTAGACTAGCGGGGACCACAGATACGCAGTATTTT.

The V gene is TRBV20-1, the J gene TRBJ2-2; 8 nucleotides match TRBD1. CDR3 length: 16 amino acids. The germline V gene encodes CDR1 DFQATT and CDR2 SNEGSKA (reference sequence). Germline trimming cut 3 bases from V and 4 bases from J; bases unmatched to any gene: 10. This CDR3 is CSARIQGATGTGELFF. In nucleotides, the CDR3 is TGCAGTGCTAGGATTCAGGGGGCAACAGGCACCGGGGAGCTGTTTTTT.

The genes are TRBV5-1 and TRBJ2-3, with a tentative D call TRBD2 (6 bases). The germline V and J ends were trimmed by 4 bases and 7 bases, with 13 bases remaining between them. CDR3 length: 13 residues. Looked up from germline, CDR1 is SGHRS and CDR2 is YFSETQ. Here the CDR3 DNA reads TGCGCCAGCAGCCCTGATGGGGGGAATACGCAGTATTTT. Protein sequence: CASSPDGGNTQYF.

The chain combines TRBV29-1 with TRBJ2-2; TRBD1 might be the D (5 bases). Per the germline V gene, CDR1 is SQVTM and CDR2 is ANQGSEA. Trimming cost V 5 bases and J 2 bases, with 15 bases left between them. This CDR3 comprises 15 residues. CDR3 amino acids: CSVQIGDGNTGELFF. The CDR3 DNA sequence: TGCAGCGTTCAGATAGGGGATGGAAACACCGGGGAGCTGTTTTTT.

V usage is TRBV9 and J usage is TRBJ2-5; D is unresolved. The CDR3 length is 13 residues. Germline V gene sequence: CDR1 SGDLS, CDR2 YYNGEE. V lost 0 bases and J lost 0, with 3 bases in between. The CDR3 here is CASSVEHQETQYF. The CDR3, as DNA: TGTGCCAGCAGCGTAGAACACCAAGAGACCCAGTACTTC.

The rearrangement uses TRBV4-1 and TRBJ2-7; 10 nucleotides line up with TRBD2. The germline V gene encodes CDR1 MGHRA and CDR2 YSYEKL. CDR3 length: 16 residues. Trimming took 1 base from V and 5 from J; bases not matched to a gene: 8. CDR3 region: CASSQGLAGAGHEQYF. CDR3 sequence (DNA): TGCGCCAGCAGCCAAGGGCTAGCGGGAGCTGGTCACGAGCAGTACTTC.

The chain combines TRBV9 with TRBJ2-3, with 7 bases identical to TRBD2. Per germline, CDR1 SGDLS and CDR2 YYNGEE. V shed 3 bases, J shed 0 bases, and the junction held 1 base outside the gene matches. There are 14 residues in the CDR3. For the CDR3, the DNA is TGTGCCAGCAGCGGCGGGAGTAGCACAGATACGCAGTATTTT. This codes for CASSGGSSTDTQYF.

The chain has TRBV9 and TRBJ1-2; tentatively, D is TRBD1 (5 bases). V was trimmed by 6 bases and J by 4 bases, leaving 16 bases between them. The germline V gene encodes CDR1 SGDLS and CDR2 YYNGEE. CDR3 length: 14 amino acids. The CDR3 nucleotides are TGTGCCAGCACCCCGGGCGGGGGAAGCTATGGCTACACCTTC. Protein: CASTPGGGSYGYTF.